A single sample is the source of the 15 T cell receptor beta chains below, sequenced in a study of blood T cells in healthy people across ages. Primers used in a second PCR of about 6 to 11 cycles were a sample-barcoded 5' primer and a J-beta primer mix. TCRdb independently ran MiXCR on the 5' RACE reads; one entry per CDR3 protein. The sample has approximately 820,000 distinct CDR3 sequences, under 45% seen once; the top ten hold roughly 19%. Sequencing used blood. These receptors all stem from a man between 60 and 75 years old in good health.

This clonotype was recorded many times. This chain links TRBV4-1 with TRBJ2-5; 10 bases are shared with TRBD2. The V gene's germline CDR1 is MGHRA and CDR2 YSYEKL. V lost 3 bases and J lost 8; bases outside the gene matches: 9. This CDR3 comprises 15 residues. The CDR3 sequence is CASSQDTGTSDTQYF. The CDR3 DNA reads TGCGCCAGCAGCCAGGACACCGGGACTAGCGACACCCAGTACTTC.

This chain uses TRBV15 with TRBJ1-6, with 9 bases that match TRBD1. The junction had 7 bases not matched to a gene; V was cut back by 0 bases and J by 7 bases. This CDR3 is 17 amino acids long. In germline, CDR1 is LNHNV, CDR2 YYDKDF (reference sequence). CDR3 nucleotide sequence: TGTGCCACCAGCAGAGATGGGGCCGGGACAGGGAATTCACCCCTCCACTTT. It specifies CATSRDGAGTGNSPLHF.

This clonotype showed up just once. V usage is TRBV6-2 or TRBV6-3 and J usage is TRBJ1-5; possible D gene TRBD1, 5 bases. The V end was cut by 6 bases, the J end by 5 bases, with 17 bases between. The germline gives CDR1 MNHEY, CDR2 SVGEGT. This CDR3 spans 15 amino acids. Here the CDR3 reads CASSGTGALHQPQHF. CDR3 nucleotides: TGTGCCAGCAGCGGAACCGGGGCCCTTCATCAGCCCCAGCATTTT.

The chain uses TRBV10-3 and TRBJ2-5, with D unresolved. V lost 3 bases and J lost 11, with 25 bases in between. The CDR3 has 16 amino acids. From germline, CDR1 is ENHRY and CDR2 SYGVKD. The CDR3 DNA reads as TGTGCCATCAGTGATTCTAACAGAAAGTCCTACAATGAGCAGTACTTC. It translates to CAISDSNRKSYNEQYF.

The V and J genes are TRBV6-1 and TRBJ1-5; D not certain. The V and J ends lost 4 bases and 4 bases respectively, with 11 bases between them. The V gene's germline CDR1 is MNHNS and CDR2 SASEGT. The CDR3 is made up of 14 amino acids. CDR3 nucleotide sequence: TGTGCCAGCAGTGCCGCCGCTCAAAATCAGCCCCAGCATTTT. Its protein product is CASSAAAQNQPQHF.

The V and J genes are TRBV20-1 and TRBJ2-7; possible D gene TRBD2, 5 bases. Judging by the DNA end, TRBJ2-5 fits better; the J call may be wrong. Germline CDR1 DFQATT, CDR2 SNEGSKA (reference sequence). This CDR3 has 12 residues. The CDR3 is CSAMSGMETQYF. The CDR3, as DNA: TGCAGTGCCATGTCGGGGATGGAGACCCAGTACTTC.

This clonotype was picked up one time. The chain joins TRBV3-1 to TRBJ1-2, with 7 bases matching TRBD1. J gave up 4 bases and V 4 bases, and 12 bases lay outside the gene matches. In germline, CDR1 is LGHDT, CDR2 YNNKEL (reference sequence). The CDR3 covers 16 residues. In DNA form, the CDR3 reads TGTGCCAGCAGCCTGACCGGGGCAGGGGGAGCCTATGGCTACACCTTC. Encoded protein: CASSLTGAGGAYGYTF.

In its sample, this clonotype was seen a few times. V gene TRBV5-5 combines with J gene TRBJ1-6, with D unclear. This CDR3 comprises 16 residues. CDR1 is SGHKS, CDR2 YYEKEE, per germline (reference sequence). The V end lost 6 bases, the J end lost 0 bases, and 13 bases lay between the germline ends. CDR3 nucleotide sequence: TGTGCCAGCATGCGACAATCGAGCTCCTATAATTCACCCCTCCACTTT. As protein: CASMRQSSSYNSPLHF. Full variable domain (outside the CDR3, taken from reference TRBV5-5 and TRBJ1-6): DAGVTQSPTHLIKTRGQQVTLRCSPISGHKSVSWYQQVLGQGPQFIFQYYEKEERGRGNFPDRFSARQFPNYSSELNVNALLLGDSALYLCASMRQSSSYNSPLHFGNGTRLTVT.

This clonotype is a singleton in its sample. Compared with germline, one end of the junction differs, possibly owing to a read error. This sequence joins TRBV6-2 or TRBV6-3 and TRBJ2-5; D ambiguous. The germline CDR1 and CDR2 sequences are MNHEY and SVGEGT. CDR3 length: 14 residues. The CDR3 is CASSYNPVQGTQYF. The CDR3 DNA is TGTGCCAGCAGCTACAACCCCGTCCAAGGGACCCAGTACTTC.

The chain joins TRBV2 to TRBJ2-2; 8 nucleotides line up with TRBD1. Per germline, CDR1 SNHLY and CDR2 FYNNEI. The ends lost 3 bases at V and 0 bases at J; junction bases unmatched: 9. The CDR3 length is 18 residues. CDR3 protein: CASSDPKDRATNTGELFF. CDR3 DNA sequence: TGTGCCAGCAGTGACCCTAAGGACAGGGCAACGAACACCGGGGAGCTGTTTTTT.

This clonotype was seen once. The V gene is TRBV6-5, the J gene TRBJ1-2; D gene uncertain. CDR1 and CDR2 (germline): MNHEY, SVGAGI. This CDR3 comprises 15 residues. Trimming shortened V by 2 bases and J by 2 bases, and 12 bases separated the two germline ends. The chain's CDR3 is CASSYLGYLNYGYTF. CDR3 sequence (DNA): TGTGCCAGCAGTTACCTGGGGTATTTAAACTATGGCTACACCTTC.

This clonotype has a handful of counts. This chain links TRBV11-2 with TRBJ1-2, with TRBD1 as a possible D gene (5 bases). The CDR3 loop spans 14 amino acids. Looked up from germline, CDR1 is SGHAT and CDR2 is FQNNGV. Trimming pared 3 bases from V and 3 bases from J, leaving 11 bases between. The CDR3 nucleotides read TGTGCCAGCAGCTTGGGTTGGGGGGACTATGGCTACACCTTC. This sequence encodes CASSLGWGDYGYTF.

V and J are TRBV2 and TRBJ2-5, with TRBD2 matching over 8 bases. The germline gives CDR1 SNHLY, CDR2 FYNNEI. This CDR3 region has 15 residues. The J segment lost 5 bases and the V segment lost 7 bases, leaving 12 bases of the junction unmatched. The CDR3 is CASNEGPRGGETQYF. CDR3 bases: TGTGCCAGCAACGAGGGTCCACGGGGGGGTGAGACCCAGTACTTC.

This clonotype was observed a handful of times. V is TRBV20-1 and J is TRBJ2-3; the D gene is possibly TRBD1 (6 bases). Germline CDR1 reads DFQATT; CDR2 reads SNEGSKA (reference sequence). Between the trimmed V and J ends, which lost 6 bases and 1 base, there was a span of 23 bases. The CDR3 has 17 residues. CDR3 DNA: TGCAGTGCAACTGAGTTGACAGGCCGAGTTGGCACAGATACGCAGTATTTT. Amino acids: CSATELTGRVGTDTQYF.

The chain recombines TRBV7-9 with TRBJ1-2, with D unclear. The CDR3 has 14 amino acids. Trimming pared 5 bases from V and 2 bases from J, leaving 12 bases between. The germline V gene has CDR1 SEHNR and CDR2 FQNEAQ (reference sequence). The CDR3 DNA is TGTGCCAGCAGCCGTGCAGAGTCGAACTATGGCTACACCTTC. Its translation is CASSRAESNYGYTF.